Described below is a single TCR beta chain sequence and its context. This sample is part of a study of blood T cell repertoires in COVID-19. Study overall: There were acute and convalescent COVID-19 samples, and they came from the United States, Italy and Spain. Nucleic acid was either cDNA or gDNA, and it came from T cells, B-cell-depleted T cells, or PBMCs.

Authors' methods: For nucleated cells, counts were estimated from reference gene primer amplification. The method was immunoSEQ multiplex PCR; TCRdb's version includes in-frame clones alone and lacks a portion of them. The V and J calls and clone size were taken over from that table, and D and trimming were inferred from the DNA. Of a few hundred thousand clones listed, 88% are singletons. The CDR3 is 14 residues long. V was trimmed by 5 bases and J by 2 bases, leaving 12 bases between them. Germline V CDR1 and CDR2: MNHEY, SMNVEV (reference sequence). Sequenced sample: peripheral blood. The rearrangement joins TRBV27 to TRBJ1-1, with D uncertain. This TCR was sampled from a human donor in a cohort sampled during active COVID-19. The CDR3 region is CASSLVAENTEAFF. Written as DNA, the CDR3 is TGTGCCAGCAGTCTAGTCGCAGAAAACACTGAAGCTTTCTTT.